The rows below give T cell receptor beta chains drawn from one sample of a study of shared clonotypes between healthy human individuals. Generated by immunoSEQ multiplex PCR, the TCRdb table keeps only in-frame clones and is missing some. The data hold just over 2,000,000 clones, with 85% to 95% observed a single time. Material for sequencing was naive CD4+ T cells sorted from blood. Every receptor here comes from a young man in good health. The CDR3 runs from the conserved cysteine through the conserved F or W. D genes are given only for firm matches. Clone size is stated in some rows and not others, as once, few, many or a class when expanded.

J	D	V	size	DNA	CDR3
TRBJ2-7	NA	TRBV10-2	NA	TGCGCCAGCAGTTCCGGACGGGAATATGGCGAGCAGTACTTC	CASSSGREYGEQYF
TRBJ2-2	NA	TRBV18	NA	TGTGCCAGCTCACCACTTGTCACCGGGGAGCTGTTTTTT	CASSPLVTGELFF
TRBJ2-1	NA	TRBV19	once	TGTGCCAGTAGGAGAGAGAGCTCCTACAATGAGCAGTTCTTC	CASRRESSYNEQFF
TRBJ1-2	TRBD1	TRBV28	NA	TGTGCCAGCAGTTCCGCAGGGGGCGCTAACTATGGCTACACCTTC	CASSSAGGANYGYTF
TRBJ1-2	NA	TRBV7-9	NA	TGTGCCAGCAGCCCCGGGCACTATGGCTACACCTTC	CASSPGHYGYTF
TRBJ2-3	NA	TRBV6-5	NA	TGTGCCAGCAGCCTGGGCGATACGCAGTATTTT	CASSLGDTQYF
TRBJ2-5	TRBD2	TRBV9	NA	TGTGCCAGCAGCGAAGGGGGGACTAGCGGGACCCAAGAGACCCAGTACTTC	CASSEGGTSGTQETQYF
TRBJ1-2	NA	TRBV4-3	NA	TGCGCCAGCAGCCAAGAGTCGGCAGTTCCTAACTATGGCTACACCTTC	CASSQESAVPNYGYTF
TRBJ2-5	NA	TRBV21-1	NA	TGTGCCAGCAGCAAAGTTGTTGGGACACCATCTCGGGAGACCCAGTACTTC	CASSKVVGTPSRETQYF
TRBJ2-1	TRBD2	TRBV14	NA	TGTGCCAGCAGCCTGCGACTAGCGGGAGTAGATGAGCAGTTCTTC	CASSLRLAGVDEQFF
TRBJ2-2	NA	TRBV7-2	NA	TGTGCCAGCAGCCCCCAGCCCAGTACCGGGGAGCTGTTTTTT	CASSPQPSTGELFF
TRBJ2-5	NA	TRBV6-5	NA	TGTGCCAGCACCGCGGACAGAAACCTAGAGACCCAGTACTTC	CASTADRNLETQYF
TRBJ1-1	NA	TRBV2	NA	TGTGCCAGCAGTGAAGCGCTCGGGCAGAGAAACACTGAAGCTTTCTTT	CASSEALGQRNTEAFF
TRBJ2-5	NA	TRBV4-2	NA	TGTGCCAGCAGCCAAGATCCGGGGAGTCAAGAGACCCAGTACTTC	CASSQDPGSQETQYF
TRBJ2-6	TRBD1	TRBV5-1	NA	TGCGCCAGCAGCTTGGTTTCCGGGCAGGGGGCTACCTCTGGGGCCAACGTCCTGACTTTC	CASSLVSGQGATSGANVLTF
TRBJ1-2	NA	TRBV30	NA	TGTGCCTGGAGTGCACAGGGCTATGGCTACACCTTC	CAWSAQGYGYTF
TRBJ2-7	NA	TRBV7-9	NA	TGTGCCAGCACCCCCTTGGAGCTTAGCTCCTACGAGCAGTACTTC	CASTPLELSSYEQYF
TRBJ2-7	TRBD1	TRBV6-1	NA	TGTGCCAGCAGTGCGTTTACAGGGGCCTACGAGCAGTACTTC	CASSAFTGAYEQYF